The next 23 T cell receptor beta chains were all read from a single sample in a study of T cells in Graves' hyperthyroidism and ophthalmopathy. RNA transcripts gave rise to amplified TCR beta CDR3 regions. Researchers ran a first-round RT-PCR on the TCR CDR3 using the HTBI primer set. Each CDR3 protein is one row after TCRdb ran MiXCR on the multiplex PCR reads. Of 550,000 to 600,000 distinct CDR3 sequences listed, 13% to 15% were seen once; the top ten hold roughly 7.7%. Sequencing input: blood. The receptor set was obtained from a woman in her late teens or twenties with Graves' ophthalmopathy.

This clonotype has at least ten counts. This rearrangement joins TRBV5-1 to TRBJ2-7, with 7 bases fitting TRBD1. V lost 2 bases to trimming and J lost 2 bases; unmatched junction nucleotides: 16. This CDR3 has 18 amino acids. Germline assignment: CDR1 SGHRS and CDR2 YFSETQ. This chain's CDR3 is CASSFQTGLPIPAYEQYF. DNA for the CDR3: TGCGCCAGCAGCTTTCAGACAGGGCTACCAATTCCCGCCTACGAGCAGTACTTC.

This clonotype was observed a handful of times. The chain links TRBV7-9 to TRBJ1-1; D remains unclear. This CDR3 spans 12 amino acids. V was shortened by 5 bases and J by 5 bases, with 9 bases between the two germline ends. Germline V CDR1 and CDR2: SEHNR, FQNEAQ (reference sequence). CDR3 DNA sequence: TGTGCCAGCAGCCGCTCCTCGACTGAAGCTTTCTTT. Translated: CASSRSSTEAFF.

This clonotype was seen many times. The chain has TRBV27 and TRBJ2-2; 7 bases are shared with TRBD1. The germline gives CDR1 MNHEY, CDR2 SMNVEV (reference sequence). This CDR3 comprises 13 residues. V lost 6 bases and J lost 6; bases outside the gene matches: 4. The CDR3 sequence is CASRDDRAGELFF. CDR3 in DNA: TGTGCCAGCAGGGACGACAGGGCCGGGGAGCTGTTTTTT.

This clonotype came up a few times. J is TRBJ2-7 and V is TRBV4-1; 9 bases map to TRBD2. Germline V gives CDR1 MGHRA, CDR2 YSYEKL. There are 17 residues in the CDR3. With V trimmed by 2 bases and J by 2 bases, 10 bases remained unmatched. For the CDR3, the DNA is TGCGCCAGCAGCCAAACTAATAGCGGGAGCTCACCCTACGAGCAGTACTTC. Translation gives CASSQTNSGSSPYEQYF.

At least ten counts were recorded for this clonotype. The CDR3 protein is CASSQTSGQKQFF. The DNA for the CDR3 is TGTGCCAGCAGCCAAACTAGCGGGCAAAAGCAGTTCTTC. The chain uses TRBV11-3 and TRBJ2-1, with TRBD2 matching over 9 bases. CDR3 length equals 13 residues. The V and J ends lost 5 bases and 11 bases, in that order; junction bases with no gene match: 7. The germline gives CDR1 SGHNT, CDR2 YENEEA.

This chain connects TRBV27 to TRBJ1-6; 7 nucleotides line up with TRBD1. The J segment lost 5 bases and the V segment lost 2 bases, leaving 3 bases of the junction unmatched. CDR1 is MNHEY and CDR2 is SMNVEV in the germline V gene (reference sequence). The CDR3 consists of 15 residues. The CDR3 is CASSLLTGHNSPLHF. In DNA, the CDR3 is TGTGCCAGCAGTTTACTGACAGGGCATAATTCACCCCTCCACTTT.

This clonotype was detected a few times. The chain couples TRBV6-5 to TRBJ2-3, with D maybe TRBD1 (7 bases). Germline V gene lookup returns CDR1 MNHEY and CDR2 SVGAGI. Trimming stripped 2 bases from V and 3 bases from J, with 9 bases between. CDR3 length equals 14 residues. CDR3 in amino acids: CASSYAGGTDTQYF. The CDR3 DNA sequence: TGTGCCAGCAGTTACGCAGGGGGGACAGATACGCAGTATTTT.

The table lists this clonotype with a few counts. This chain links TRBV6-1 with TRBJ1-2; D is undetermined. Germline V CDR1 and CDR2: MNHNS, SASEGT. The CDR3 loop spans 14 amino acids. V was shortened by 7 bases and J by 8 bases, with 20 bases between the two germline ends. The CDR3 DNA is TGTGCCAGCACCGACGGACGGGAGATAGGAGGCTACACCTTC. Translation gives CASTDGREIGGYTF.

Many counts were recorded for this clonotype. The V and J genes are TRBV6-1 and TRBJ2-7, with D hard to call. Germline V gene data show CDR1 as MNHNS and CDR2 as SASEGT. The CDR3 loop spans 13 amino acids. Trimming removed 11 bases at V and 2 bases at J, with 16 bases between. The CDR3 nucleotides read TGTGCCTCGGCGCGGAAGCTAGCCTACGAGCAGTACTTC. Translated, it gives CASARKLAYEQYF.

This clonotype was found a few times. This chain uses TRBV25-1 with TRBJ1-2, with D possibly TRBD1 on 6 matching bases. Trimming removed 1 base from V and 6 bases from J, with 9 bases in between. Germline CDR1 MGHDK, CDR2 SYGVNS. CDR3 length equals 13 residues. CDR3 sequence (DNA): TGTGCCAGCAGTGAATGGCAGGGGAATGGCTACACCTTC. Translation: CASSEWQGNGYTF.

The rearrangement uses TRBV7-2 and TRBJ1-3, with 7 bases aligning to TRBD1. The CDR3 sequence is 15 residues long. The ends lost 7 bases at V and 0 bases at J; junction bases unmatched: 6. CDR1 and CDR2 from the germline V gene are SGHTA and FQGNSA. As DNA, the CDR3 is TGTGCCAGCACGATGGGACAGAACTCTGGAAACACCATATATTTT. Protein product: CASTMGQNSGNTIYF.

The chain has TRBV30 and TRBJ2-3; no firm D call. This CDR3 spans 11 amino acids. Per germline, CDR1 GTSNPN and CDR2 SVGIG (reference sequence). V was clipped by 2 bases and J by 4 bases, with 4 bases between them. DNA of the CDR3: TGTGCCTGGAGTCGTGCAGATACGCAGTATTTT. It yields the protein CAWSRADTQYF.

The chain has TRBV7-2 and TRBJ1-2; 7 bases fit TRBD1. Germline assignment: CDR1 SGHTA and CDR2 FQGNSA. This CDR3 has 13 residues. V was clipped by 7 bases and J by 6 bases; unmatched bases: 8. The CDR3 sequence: CASTPDRDHGYTF. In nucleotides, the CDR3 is TGTGCCAGCACCCCCGACAGGGACCATGGCTACACCTTC.

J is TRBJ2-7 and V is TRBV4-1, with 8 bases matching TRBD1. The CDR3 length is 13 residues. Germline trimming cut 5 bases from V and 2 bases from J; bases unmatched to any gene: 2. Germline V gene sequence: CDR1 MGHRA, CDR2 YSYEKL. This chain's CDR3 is CASSATGAYEQYF. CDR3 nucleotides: TGCGCCAGCAGCGCGACAGGGGCCTACGAGCAGTACTTC.

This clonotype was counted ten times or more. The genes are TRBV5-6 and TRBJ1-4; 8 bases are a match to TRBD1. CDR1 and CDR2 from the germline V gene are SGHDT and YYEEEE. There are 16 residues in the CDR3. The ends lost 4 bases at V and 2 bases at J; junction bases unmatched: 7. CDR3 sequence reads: CASSRRWTGTNEKLFF. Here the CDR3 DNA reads TGTGCCAGCAGCCGTCGGTGGACAGGGACTAATGAAAAACTGTTTTTT.

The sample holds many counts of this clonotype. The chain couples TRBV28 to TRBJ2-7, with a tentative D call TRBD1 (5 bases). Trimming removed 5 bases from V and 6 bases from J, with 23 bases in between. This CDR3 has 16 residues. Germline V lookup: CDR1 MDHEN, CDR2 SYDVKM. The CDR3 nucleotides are TGTGCCAGCAGTGCATTGGACAAAGCCCTCTTCCGCGAGCAGTACTTC. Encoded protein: CASSALDKALFREQYF.

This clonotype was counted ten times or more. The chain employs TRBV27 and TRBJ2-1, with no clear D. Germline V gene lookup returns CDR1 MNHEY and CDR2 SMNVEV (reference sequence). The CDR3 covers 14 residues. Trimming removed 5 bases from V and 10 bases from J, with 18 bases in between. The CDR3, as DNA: TGTGCCAGCAGTACCAACCGAAGGGCAAAGGAGCAGTTCTTC. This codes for CASSTNRRAKEQFF.

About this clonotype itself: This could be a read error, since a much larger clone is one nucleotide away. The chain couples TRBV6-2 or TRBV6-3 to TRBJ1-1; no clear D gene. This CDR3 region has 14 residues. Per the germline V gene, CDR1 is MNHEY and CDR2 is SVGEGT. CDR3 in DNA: TGTGCCGGCAGTTACTCTGAGAGTAACACTGAAGCTTTCTTT. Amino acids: CAGSYSESNTEAFF.

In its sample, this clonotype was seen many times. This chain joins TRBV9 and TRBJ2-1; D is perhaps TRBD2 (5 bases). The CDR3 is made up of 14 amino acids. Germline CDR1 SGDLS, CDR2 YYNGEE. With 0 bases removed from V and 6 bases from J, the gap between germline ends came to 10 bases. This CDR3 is CASSVGASSNEQFF. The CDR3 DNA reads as TGTGCCAGCAGCGTAGGGGCTAGCTCCAATGAGCAGTTCTTC.

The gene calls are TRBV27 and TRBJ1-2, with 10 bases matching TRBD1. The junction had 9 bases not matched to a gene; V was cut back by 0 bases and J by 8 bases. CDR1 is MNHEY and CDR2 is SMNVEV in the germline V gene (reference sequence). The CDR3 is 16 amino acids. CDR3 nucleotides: TGTGCCAGCAGTTTATCGATATCCGGACAGGGGGTCGGCTACACCTTC. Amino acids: CASSLSISGQGVGYTF.

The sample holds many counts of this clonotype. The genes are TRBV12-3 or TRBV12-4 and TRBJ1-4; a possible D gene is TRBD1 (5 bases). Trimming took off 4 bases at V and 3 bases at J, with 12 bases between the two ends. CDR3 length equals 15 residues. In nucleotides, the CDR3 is TGTGCCAGCAGTTCCGGCCGGGACCCTAATGAAAAACTGTTTTTT. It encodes CASSSGRDPNEKLFF.

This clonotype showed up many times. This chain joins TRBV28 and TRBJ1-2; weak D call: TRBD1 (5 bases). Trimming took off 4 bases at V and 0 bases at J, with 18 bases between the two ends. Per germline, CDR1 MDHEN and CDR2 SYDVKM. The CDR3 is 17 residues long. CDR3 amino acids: CASSWTYLGQTNYGYTF. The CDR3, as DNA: TGTGCCAGCAGTTGGACTTATCTGGGGCAGACTAACTATGGCTACACCTTC.

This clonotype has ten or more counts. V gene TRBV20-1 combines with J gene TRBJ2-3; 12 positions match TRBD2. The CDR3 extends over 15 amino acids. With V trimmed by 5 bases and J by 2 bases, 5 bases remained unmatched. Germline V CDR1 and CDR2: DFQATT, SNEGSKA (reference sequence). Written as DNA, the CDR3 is TGCAGTGCTCAACTAGCGGGAGGACCCACAGATACGCAGTATTTT. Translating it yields CSAQLAGGPTDTQYF.